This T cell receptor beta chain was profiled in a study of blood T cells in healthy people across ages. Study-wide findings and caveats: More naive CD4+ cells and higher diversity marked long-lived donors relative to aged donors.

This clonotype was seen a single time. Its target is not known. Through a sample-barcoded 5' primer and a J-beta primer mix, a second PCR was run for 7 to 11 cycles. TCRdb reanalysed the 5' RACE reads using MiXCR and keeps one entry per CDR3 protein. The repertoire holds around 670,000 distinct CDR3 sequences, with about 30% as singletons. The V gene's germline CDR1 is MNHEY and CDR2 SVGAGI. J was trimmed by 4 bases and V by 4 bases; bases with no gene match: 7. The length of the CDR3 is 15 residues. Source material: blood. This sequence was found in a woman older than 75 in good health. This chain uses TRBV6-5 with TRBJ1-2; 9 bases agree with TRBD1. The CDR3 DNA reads TGTGCCAGCAGTTTCCCCGGGACAGGGTCCTATGGCTACACCTTC. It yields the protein CASSFPGTGSYGYTF.